The 24 T cell receptor beta chains below were found in one sample sequenced in a study of T cell repertoires in cytomegalovirus infection. Via MiXCR, TCRdb re-called the reads, giving one row per CDR3 protein. The sample includes about 150,000 distinct CDR3 sequences, around 22% seen only once; the top ten take roughly 9.7%. Sequenced material: PBMCs. The receptors stem from a human donor in good health (CMV status not recorded). Some clones in this sample may be carry-over from other donors' samples.

This clonotype was picked up a small number of times. This chain connects TRBV4-1 to TRBJ2-1; D unclear. V was cut by 0 bases and J by 1 base, with 19 bases left in between. CDR3 size: 19 residues. CDR1 is MGHRA and CDR2 is YSYEKL in the germline V gene. The CDR3, as DNA: TGCGCCAGCAGCCAAGAGGCCAGGCCCGTGAGTATGTCCTACAATGAGCAGTTCTTC. This encodes CASSQEARPVSMSYNEQFF.

The chain recombines TRBV27 with TRBJ2-5, with D unclear. The CDR3 totals 13 residues. CDR1 and CDR2 (germline): MNHEY, SMNVEV (reference sequence). Trimming stripped 3 bases from V and 1 base from J, with 6 bases between. The DNA of the CDR3 is TGTGCCAGCAGTTTCCAGGCCCAAGAGACCCAGTACTTC. Protein sequence: CASSFQAQETQYF.

The genes are TRBV6-5 and TRBJ1-2; TRBD1 aligns across 8 bases. Germline V gene sequence: CDR1 MNHEY, CDR2 SVGAGI. Trimming took 4 bases from V and 6 from J; bases not matched to a gene: 4. The CDR3 runs 13 residues. The CDR3 loop reads CASSWQGAHGYTF. Here the CDR3 DNA reads TGTGCCAGCAGTTGGCAGGGGGCGCATGGCTACACCTTC.

This clonotype was seen more than once but under ten times. This chain connects TRBV28 to TRBJ2-3; possible D gene TRBD2, 6 bases. Germline V lookup: CDR1 MDHEN, CDR2 SYDVKM. V lost 5 bases and J lost 0, with 15 bases in between. This CDR3 has 16 residues. The CDR3 DNA reads TGTGCCAGCAGTGGCGGGGCTAGCGTAAGCACAGATACGCAGTATTTT. It specifies CASSGGASVSTDTQYF. The variable domain in full, with the rest retrieved from reference TRBV28 and TRBJ2-3, is DVKVTQSSRYLVKRTGEKVFLECVQDMDHENMFWYRQDPGLGLRLIYFSYDVKMKEKGDIPEGYSVSREKKERFSLILESASTNQTSMYLCASSGGASVSTDTQYFGPGTRLTVL.

V gene TRBV24-1 combines with J gene TRBJ2-3; D is perhaps TRBD2 (6 bases). V lost 5 bases and J 2 bases, leaving 13 bases between the germline ends. CDR3 length equals 15 residues. Germline values: CDR1 KGHDR, CDR2 SFDVKD. CDR3 loop: CATSVGGGPTDTQYF. The DNA for the CDR3 is TGTGCCACCAGTGTCGGGGGAGGTCCCACAGATACGCAGTATTTT.

V and J are TRBV2 and TRBJ2-6; a weak D match, TRBD1 (5 bases). CDR1 and CDR2 (germline): SNHLY, FYNNEI. The CDR3 has 16 residues. Between the trimmed V and J ends, which lost 6 bases and 2 bases, there was a span of 14 bases. CDR3 bases: TGTGCCAGCAGCCCCCGACGGACACCTGGGGCCAACGTCCTGACTTTC. This encodes CASSPRRTPGANVLTF.

The chain has TRBV29-1 and TRBJ2-3; no clear D. This CDR3 contains 13 residues. Trimming removed 8 bases from V and 6 bases from J, with 18 bases in between. Germline V gene lookup returns CDR1 SQVTM and CDR2 ANQGSEA. CDR3 in amino acids: CSHLSPASDTQYF. CDR3 in DNA: TGCAGCCACCTAAGCCCTGCGTCTGATACGCAGTATTTT.

Only a few counts were recorded for this clonotype. The V and J genes are TRBV28 and TRBJ2-6, with D possibly matching TRBD1 (6 bases). The CDR3 length is 15 residues. Trimming stripped 6 bases from V and 3 bases from J, with 12 bases between. Germline V gives CDR1 MDHEN, CDR2 SYDVKM. CDR3 in amino acids: CASRLTGSGANVLTF. CDR3 coding DNA: TGTGCCAGCAGGTTGACAGGTAGTGGGGCCAACGTCCTGACTTTC. Full variable domain (outside the CDR3, taken from reference TRBV28 and TRBJ2-6): DVKVTQSSRYLVKRTGEKVFLECVQDMDHENMFWYRQDPGLGLRLIYFSYDVKMKEKGDIPEGYSVSREKKERFSLILESASTNQTSMYLCASRLTGSGANVLTFGAGSRLTVL.

The CDR3 sequence is CSVEPTGLGAFF. CDR3 bases: TGCAGCGTTGAACCGACAGGCCTCGGGGCTTTCTTT. The chain employs TRBV29-1 and TRBJ1-1; a possible D gene is TRBD1 (6 bases). The V gene lost 2 bases and the J gene lost 11 bases, with 15 bases spanning the gap. The CDR3 is 12 amino acids. CDR1 is SQVTM, CDR2 ANQGSEA, per germline.

This clonotype was observed a handful of times. The chain recombines TRBV4-3 with TRBJ2-3; possibly TRBD1 for D (6 bases). Trimming pared 0 bases from V and 2 bases from J, leaving 9 bases between. Germline V lookup: CDR1 LGHNA, CDR2 YSLEER. The CDR3 runs to 15 residues. The CDR3 sequence: CASSQETGDTDTQYF. CDR3 nucleotides: TGCGCCAGCAGCCAAGAGACAGGCGACACAGATACGCAGTATTTT.

The chain uses TRBV7-9 and TRBJ2-7, with 9 bases aligning to TRBD2. V dropped 7 bases and J dropped 6; count of bases not matched to a gene: 7. This CDR3 contains 13 residues. Germline V gives CDR1 SEHNR, CDR2 FQNEAQ (reference sequence). CDR3 sequence reads: CASILSGGIEQYF. Here the CDR3 DNA reads TGTGCCAGCATCTTGAGCGGGGGGATCGAGCAGTACTTC. Together with reference TRBV7-9 and TRBJ2-7, the CDR3 gives the full variable domain: DTGVSQNPRHKITKRGQNVTFRCDPISEHNRLYWYRQTLGQGPEFLTYFQNEAQLEKSRLLSDRFSAERPKGSFSTLEIQRTEQGDSAMYLCASILSGGIEQYFGPGTRLTVT.

This chain joins TRBV5-8 and TRBJ1-1; D call uncertain. CDR3 length: 12 residues. The germline V gene has CDR1 SGHTS and CDR2 YDEGEE. V was clipped by 4 bases and J by 7 bases, with 11 bases between them. This chain's CDR3 is CASSLQTVEAFF. In DNA, the CDR3 is TGTGCCAGCAGCCTACAGACCGTTGAAGCTTTCTTT.

This clonotype occurred many times. The V and J genes are TRBV7-6 and TRBJ2-1; 12 bases are shared with TRBD2. After removal of 0 bases from V and 15 bases from J, the junction contained 3 bases not matched to a gene. Germline CDR1 SGHVS, CDR2 FNYEAQ. The CDR3 extends over 13 amino acids. The DNA for the CDR3 is TGTGCCAGCAGCTTAGCGACTAGCGGGAGTTGGTTCTTC. Its translation: CASSLATSGSWFF.

This clonotype appeared many times. The gene calls are TRBV7-6 and TRBJ2-7; D assignment may be TRBD1 or TRBD2 (5 bases each). This CDR3 has 15 residues. Trimming removed 0 bases at V and 6 bases at J, with 15 bases between. CDR1 and CDR2 from the germline V gene are SGHVS and FNYEAQ. In DNA, the CDR3 is TGTGCCAGCAGCTTAGCGGGGGACGTTCTCGGCGAGCAGTACTTC. Amino acids: CASSLAGDVLGEQYF.

A word on this clonotype: An end of the junction differs from the germline gene, which may be a read error. This sequence joins TRBV12-3 or TRBV12-4 and TRBJ2-7; D uncertain. The CDR3 contains 14 residues. DNA for the CDR3: TGTGCCGGCAGTTTGGTAGAATCCCCCTACGAGCAGTACTTC. Translated: CAGSLVESPYEQYF.

This clonotype was observed at least ten times. The J gene is TRBJ2-2, the V gene TRBV3-1; TRBD2 agrees at 13 bases. The trim removed 5 bases at V and 5 bases at J, leaving 5 bases unmatched. The CDR3 contains 16 residues. Germline loops: CDR1 LGHDT, CDR2 YNNKEL (reference sequence). CDR3 sequence: CASSSRLAGGTGELFF. Here the CDR3 DNA reads TGTGCCAGCAGCTCCCGACTAGCGGGAGGAACCGGGGAGCTGTTTTTT.

In its sample, this clonotype was seen a few times. The chain uses TRBV12-3 or TRBV12-4 and TRBJ2-2, with D unclear. The CDR3 contains 18 residues. V was cut by 2 bases and J by 4 bases, with 20 bases left in between. CDR3 sequence (DNA): TGTGCCAGCAGTTTACCCCAGTTGGGGATTCGCGTCACCGGGGAGCTGTTTTTT. This translates into CASSLPQLGIRVTGELFF.

About this clonotype: Relative to the germline gene, one junction end is altered; a read error may explain this. V usage is TRBV7-2 and J usage is TRBJ2-7; 8 bases are shared with TRBD1. The CDR3 consists of 14 residues. The V gene's germline CDR1 is SGHTA and CDR2 FQGNSA. The CDR3 DNA is TGTGCCGGCAGCGCCGGACAGGGCTCCTACGAGCAGTACTTC. Its protein is CAGSAGQGSYEQYF.

As for this clonotype: A junction boundary mismatches the germline segment, possibly from a read error. The rearrangement links TRBV7-2 to TRBJ1-2; the D is unclear. CDR3 length: 12 amino acids. Germline V lookup: CDR1 SGHTA, CDR2 FQGNSA. CDR3 sequence: CVSSLDKRGYTF. The DNA for the CDR3 is TGTGTCAGCAGCTTAGACAAGCGCGGCTACACCTTC. The whole variable domain, filled in from reference TRBV7-2 and TRBJ1-2, reads GAGVSQSPSNKVTEKGKDVELRCDPISGHTALYWYRQSLGQGLEFLIYFQGNSAPDKSGLPSDRFSAERTGGSVSTLTIQRTQQEDSAVYLCVSSLDKRGYTFGSGTRLTVV.

The sample holds many counts of this clonotype. The V and J genes are TRBV7-2 and TRBJ1-4, with D possibly matching TRBD1 (5 bases). The CDR3 is 14 residues long. Trimming stripped 4 bases from V and 8 bases from J, with 14 bases between. Germline values: CDR1 SGHTA, CDR2 FQGNSA. CDR3 loop: CASSSGGDREKLFF. The CDR3 nucleotides read TGTGCCAGCAGCTCCGGCGGGGACCGGGAAAAACTGTTTTTT.

This clonotype was seen once. The chain couples TRBV6-1 to TRBJ2-1; D uncertain. Germline loops: CDR1 MNHNS, CDR2 SASEGT. Deletions cut 1 base from V and 6 bases from J, with 13 bases between. CDR3 length: 15 residues. CDR3 loop: CASSEGATGLNEQFF. CDR3 in DNA: TGTGCCAGCAGTGAAGGAGCGACCGGGCTCAATGAGCAGTTCTTC.

This clonotype was counted ten times or more. V usage is TRBV5-1 and J usage is TRBJ2-5; D not certain. Trimming pared 2 bases from V and 2 bases from J, leaving 4 bases between. The length of the CDR3 is 12 residues. Germline-derived CDR1 and CDR2 are SGHRS and YFSETQ. Here the CDR3 DNA reads TGCGCCAGCAGCTTCGCACAAGAGACCCAGTACTTC. This gives the protein CASSFAQETQYF. The whole variable domain, remainder taken from reference TRBV5-1 and TRBJ2-5, is KAGVTQTPRYLIKTRGQQVTLSCSPISGHRSVSWYQQTPGQGLQFLFEYFSETQRNKGNFPGRFSGRQFSNSRSEMNVSTLELGDSALYLCASSFAQETQYFGPGTRLLVL.

In its sample, this clonotype was seen a few times. This chain joins TRBV7-2 and TRBJ2-1, with TRBD1 matching over 8 bases. Per the germline V gene, CDR1 is SGHTA and CDR2 is FQGNSA. V was pared by 9 bases and J by 9 bases, with 10 bases of the junction left unmatched. CDR3 length: 13 residues. In nucleotides, the CDR3 is TGTGCCAGTCGTCGGACAGGGCCGGGTGAGCAGTTCTTC. This translates into CASRRTGPGEQFF.

In this sample, this clonotype turned up a few times. V gene TRBV28 combines with J gene TRBJ1-5, with TRBD1 identical over 7 bases. Per the germline V gene, CDR1 is MDHEN and CDR2 is SYDVKM. Germline trimming cut 2 bases from V and 4 bases from J; bases unmatched to any gene: 5. This CDR3 spans 15 amino acids. The CDR3 here is CASSLLQGMNQPQHF. The CDR3 bases are TGTGCCAGCAGTTTACTACAGGGGATGAATCAGCCCCAGCATTTT.